This record looks at one TCR beta chain sequence and its context. Its ends do not fully match the called genes, so a read error is possible. A modified ARM-PCR protocol with three rounds of nested PCR amplified TCRbeta. TCRdb processed the multiplex PCR reads anew with MiXCR; each CDR3 protein has one entry. Among some 80,000 distinct CDR3 sequences listed, around 76% were seen once. These data are taken from a study of tumor and adjacent non-tumor tissue in lung cancer. RNA was extracted from bulk tissue without any cell sorting. More than 3 cm separated this lung sample from the edge of the tumor. This CDR3 has 18 residues. From germline, CDR1 is SGHVS and CDR2 FQNEAQ.

The source material was distant non-tumor lung tissue. The chain joins TRBV7-8 to TRBJ2-1, with 12 nucleotides matching TRBD2. The sequence was obtained from a man between 65 and 80 years old with non-small cell lung cancer. The CDR3 DNA follows: TGTGCCAGCAGATTAGTCCGGACTAGCGGGACGAGGGCCAATGAGCAGTTCTTC. Its protein is CASRLVRTSGTRANEQFF.